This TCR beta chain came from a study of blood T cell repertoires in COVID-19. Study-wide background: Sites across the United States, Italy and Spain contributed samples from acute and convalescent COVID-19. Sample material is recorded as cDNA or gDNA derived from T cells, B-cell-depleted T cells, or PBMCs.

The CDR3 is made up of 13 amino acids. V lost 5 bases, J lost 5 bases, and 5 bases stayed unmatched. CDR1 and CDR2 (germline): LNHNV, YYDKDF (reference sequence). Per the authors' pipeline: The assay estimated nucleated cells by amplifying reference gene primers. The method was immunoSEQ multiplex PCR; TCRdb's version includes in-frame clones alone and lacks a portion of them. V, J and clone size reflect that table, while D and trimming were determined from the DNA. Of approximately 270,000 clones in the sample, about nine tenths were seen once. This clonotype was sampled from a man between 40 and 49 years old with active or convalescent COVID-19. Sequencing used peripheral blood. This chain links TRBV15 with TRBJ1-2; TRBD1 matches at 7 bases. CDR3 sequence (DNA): TGTGCCACCAGCCATGGGACAGAATATGGCTACACCTTC. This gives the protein CATSHGTEYGYTF.